The 27 T cell receptor beta chains given below trace back to one sample, sequenced in a study of molecular identifiers for immune sequencing clone quantification. TCRdb used MiXCR to reprocess the PCR reads, holding one entry per CDR3 protein. The table shows approximately 320,000 distinct CDR3 sequences, with roughly 24% occurring only once. Sequencing was done on a sample of naive CD8+ T cells from blood, with Jurkat cell RNA spiked in. The subset is: FACS-sorted CD8+CD4-CCR7+CD45RA+ naive T cells. These receptors were collected from a human donor in good health. Some libraries in this study had Jurkat cell RNA spiked in.

This clonotype appeared a few times. The genes are TRBV5-4 and TRBJ2-3; D is undetermined. Trimming removed 4 bases from V and 0 bases from J, with 12 bases in between. The CDR3 has 15 residues. Per germline, CDR1 SGHNT and CDR2 YYREEE (reference sequence). This CDR3 is CASSTPLGSTDTQYF. DNA of the CDR3: TGTGCCAGCAGCACCCCCCTGGGGAGCACAGATACGCAGTATTTT.

The gene calls are TRBV6-5 and TRBJ2-5, with 9 bases that match TRBD2. The CDR3 has 14 residues. Germline CDR1 reads MNHEY; CDR2 reads SVGAGI. V was clipped by 6 bases and J by 5 bases; unmatched bases: 7. In nucleotides, the CDR3 is TGTGCCAGCAGAAGCGCGGGGGGGCTGGAGACCCAGTACTTC. This gives the protein CASRSAGGLETQYF.

This clonotype was counted only a few times. The chain employs TRBV30 and TRBJ1-5; D is perhaps TRBD1 (5 bases). There are 15 residues in the CDR3. Trimming took off 2 bases at V and 2 bases at J, with 13 bases between the two ends. Germline-derived CDR1 and CDR2 are GTSNPN and SVGIG (reference sequence). The CDR3: CAWSSAGGGNQPQHF. In DNA form, the CDR3 reads TGTGCCTGGAGTAGTGCGGGGGGAGGCAATCAGCCCCAGCATTTT. Full variable domain (outside the CDR3, taken from reference TRBV30 and TRBJ1-5): SQTIHQWPATLVQPVGSPLSLECTVEGTSNPNLYWYRQAAGRGLQLLFYSVGIGQISSEVPQNLSASRPQDRQFILSSKKLLLSDSGFYLCAWSSAGGGNQPQHFGDGTRLSIL.

This clonotype was observed at least ten times. The J gene is TRBJ2-5, the V gene TRBV28; D might be TRBD1 or TRBD2, each matching 5 bases. V was pared by 5 bases and J by 5 bases, with 18 bases between. Germline assignment: CDR1 MDHEN and CDR2 SYDVKM. The CDR3 is 15 amino acids. In DNA form, the CDR3 reads TGTGCCAGCAGTCCCCGGGGCAGAACTGGGGAGACCCAGTACTTC. Translating it yields CASSPRGRTGETQYF.

Ten or more counts support this clonotype. One end of the junction is discordant with germline, which a read error may explain. This sequence joins TRBV6-5 and TRBJ2-3; D unresolved. Germline V gene sequence: CDR1 MNHEY, CDR2 SVGAGI. CDR3 length: 15 amino acids. The CDR3 loop reads CASSYVAGSTDAQYF. Here the CDR3 DNA reads TGTGCCAGCAGTTACGTGGCTGGTAGCACAGATGCGCAGTATTTT.

This clonotype showed up many times. The chain uses TRBV6-6 and TRBJ2-3; D gene ambiguous. The length of the CDR3 is 13 residues. The V end lost 5 bases, the J end lost 1 base, and 7 bases lay between the germline ends. CDR1 and CDR2 from the germline V gene are MNHNY and SVGAGI (reference sequence). CDR3 protein: CASSITRTDTQYF. CDR3 nucleotide sequence: TGTGCCAGCAGTATAACACGCACAGATACGCAGTATTTT.

This clonotype was counted ten times or more. The J gene is TRBJ2-7, the V gene TRBV6-5; D possibly matches TRBD1 or TRBD2 (5 bases each). Germline V gene data show CDR1 as MNHEY and CDR2 as SVGAGI. Trimming left V 6 bases short and J 4 bases short, with 13 bases between. CDR3 length: 13 residues. The chain's CDR3 is CASSHGWGYEQYF. CDR3 in DNA: TGTGCCAGCAGCCACGGGTGGGGGTACGAGCAGTACTTC.

The V call is TRBV19, the J call TRBJ1-1; D ambiguous. Per germline, CDR1 LNHDA and CDR2 SQIVND (reference sequence). The V and J ends lost 10 bases and 0 bases respectively, with 18 bases between them. The length of the CDR3 is 15 residues. The CDR3: CATKANSLMNTEAFF. CDR3 sequence (DNA): TGTGCCACCAAAGCCAACAGCCTCATGAACACTGAAGCTTTCTTT.

This clonotype was counted at least ten times. This chain joins TRBV4-3 and TRBJ1-1, with D uncertain. With 0 bases removed from V and 4 bases from J, the gap between germline ends came to 6 bases. The CDR3 runs to 13 residues. The V gene's germline CDR1 is LGHNA and CDR2 YSLEER. Written as DNA, the CDR3 is TGCGCCAGCAGCCAAGATTCAGGCACTGAAGCTTTCTTT. Protein product: CASSQDSGTEAFF.

A word on this clonotype: A much larger clonotype is one base distant, so this may be a read error. The chain combines TRBV9 with TRBJ2-7, with D perhaps matching TRBD2 (5 bases). The germline V gene encodes CDR1 SGDLS and CDR2 YYNGEE. The CDR3 runs to 14 residues. V gave up 4 bases and J gave up 3 bases, with 14 bases separating them. The CDR3 sequence is CASSLLDSIYEQYF. The CDR3 coding sequence is TGTGCCAGCAGCCTCCTGGACTCGATCTACGAGCAGTACTTC.

V usage is TRBV13 and J usage is TRBJ2-2; 13 bases line up with TRBD2. The germline CDR1 and CDR2 sequences are PRHDT and FYEKMQ (reference sequence). Trimming took 3 bases from V and 7 from J; bases not matched to a gene: 5. The length of the CDR3 is 16 residues. The CDR3 DNA follows: TGTGCCAGCAGCTTCGGACTAGCGGGAGCCGTCGGGGAGCTGTTTTTT. This translates into CASSFGLAGAVGELFF.

The chain recombines TRBV12-3 or TRBV12-4 with TRBJ2-7, with 14 positions matching TRBD2. Trimming removed 6 bases from V and 2 bases from J; junction bases left unmatched: 3. This CDR3 is 15 amino acids long. CDR3 in amino acids: CASRTTSGGAYEQYF. The CDR3 bases are TGTGCCAGCAGAACGACTAGCGGGGGGGCCTACGAGCAGTACTTC.

Many counts were recorded for this clonotype. This chain joins TRBV7-9 and TRBJ2-3; either TRBD1 or TRBD2 may fit D (5 bases each). With 3 bases removed from V and 4 bases from J, the gap between germline ends came to 8 bases. The germline V gene has CDR1 SEHNR and CDR2 FQNEAQ (reference sequence). This CDR3 comprises 13 residues. This CDR3 reads CASSFGTPDTQYF. CDR3 nucleotide sequence: TGTGCCAGCAGCTTCGGGACGCCAGATACGCAGTATTTT.

V and J are TRBV7-2 and TRBJ2-7; D ambiguous. V lost 1 base and J lost 2, with 9 bases in between. The CDR3 consists of 14 residues. Germline-derived CDR1 and CDR2 are SGHTA and FQGNSA. The CDR3 DNA sequence: TGTGCCAGCAGCTTAGGCAGTCGGACCTACGAGCAGTACGTC. Amino acids: CASSLGSRTYEQYV.

In its sample, this clonotype was seen a few times. Germline and junction disagree at one end, which may indicate a read error. V gene TRBV6-2 or TRBV6-3 combines with J gene TRBJ1-5, with D possibly being TRBD1 (6 bases). Germline CDR1 MNHEY, CDR2 SVGEGT. The CDR3 totals 15 residues. The CDR3 nucleotides read TGTGCCGGCAGTAACTCCCTACAGGGTAACCAGCCCCAGCATTTT. Its translation is CAGSNSLQGNQPQHF.

The chain links TRBV10-3 to TRBJ2-5, with a tentative D call TRBD1 (5 bases). Germline V gene sequence: CDR1 ENHRY, CDR2 SYGVKD. V was trimmed by 0 bases and J by 3 bases, leaving 11 bases between them. CDR3 size: 15 residues. DNA of the CDR3: TGTGCCATCAGTGAGTCCAGAGTAGGGGAAGAGACCCAGTACTTC. Its translation is CAISESRVGEETQYF.

For this clonotype: It may be a read error: a sequence one base away is much more abundant. The chain uses TRBV5-1 and TRBJ1-1, with TRBD1 identical over 7 bases. Germline V lookup: CDR1 SGHRS, CDR2 YFSETQ. The CDR3 runs 15 residues. Trimming removed 6 bases from V and 6 bases from J; junction bases left unmatched: 14. The CDR3 region has the DNA TGCGCCAGCAACCTAGCGACAGGGACGGCTCCTGAAGCTTTCTTT. Protein sequence: CASNLATGTAPEAFF.

Many counts were recorded for this clonotype. The chain has TRBV5-1 and TRBJ1-5; D is uncertain. V shed 1 base and J shed 8 bases, with 1 base lying between them. The CDR3 extends over 10 amino acids. Germline CDR1 reads SGHRS; CDR2 reads YFSETQ. The CDR3 sequence is CASSLKPQHF. CDR3 bases: TGCGCCAGCAGCTTGAAGCCCCAGCATTTT.

This clonotype was recorded at least ten times. The chain couples TRBV27 to TRBJ1-5; D unresolved. Germline values: CDR1 MNHEY, CDR2 SMNVEV (reference sequence). Trimming took off 5 bases at V and 3 bases at J, with 11 bases between the two ends. CDR3 size: 14 residues. The CDR3, as DNA: TGTGCCAGCAGTCTTGGGGTCCCCAATCAGCCCCAGCATTTT. It specifies CASSLGVPNQPQHF.

The chain recombines TRBV7-2 with TRBJ2-7, with a possible D match to TRBD1 (5 bases). V was pared by 5 bases and J by 5 bases, with 19 bases between. Germline V gene lookup returns CDR1 SGHTA and CDR2 FQGNSA. The CDR3 covers 15 residues. The CDR3, as DNA: TGTGCCAGCAGCGCATCTAATTGGGGCCCCGACGAGCAGTACTTC. It translates to CASSASNWGPDEQYF.

This clonotype has more than one count but fewer than ten. V gene TRBV7-9 combines with J gene TRBJ2-1, with a tentative D call TRBD1 (6 bases). The CDR3 sequence is 15 residues long. The V end lost 1 base, the J end lost 6 bases, and 13 bases lay between the germline ends. Germline V gene data show CDR1 as SEHNR and CDR2 as FQNEAQ (reference sequence). CDR3 loop: CASSLVQGATNEQFF. The CDR3 nucleotides are TGTGCCAGCAGCTTAGTACAGGGTGCGACCAATGAGCAGTTCTTC.

In its sample, this clonotype was seen many times. CDR3 DNA sequence: TGTGCCAGCAGCTATGGTTTGGAAAAACTGTTTTTT. Protein sequence: CASSYGLEKLFF. The chain links TRBV7-9 to TRBJ1-4; D gene ambiguous. The CDR3 is 12 residues long. The V gene lost 4 bases and the J gene lost 8 bases, with 8 bases spanning the gap. The V gene's germline CDR1 is SEHNR and CDR2 FQNEAQ (reference sequence).

This clonotype was found many times. The chain joins TRBV5-4 to TRBJ2-3; TRBD2 might be the D (7 bases). This CDR3 contains 14 residues. Germline V gives CDR1 SGHNT, CDR2 YYREEE (reference sequence). The V end lost 0 bases, the J end lost 4 bases, and 9 bases lay between the germline ends. CDR3 coding DNA: TGTGCCAGCAGCTTGGAAGGGGGGGCAGATACGCAGTATTTT. Translated, it gives CASSLEGGADTQYF.

In its sample, this clonotype was seen a few times. The CDR3 protein is CASSQEEPLLAGGPSDETQYF. Written as DNA, the CDR3 is TGCGCCAGCAGTCAAGAAGAACCCCTACTAGCGGGGGGGCCCTCGGATGAGACCCAGTACTTC. This chain uses TRBV23-1 with TRBJ2-5, with 13 bases identical to TRBD2. TRBV23-1 is recorded as an ORF, its role being uncertain. The CDR3 has 21 residues. V dropped 2 bases and J dropped 5; count of bases not matched to a gene: 20.

This clonotype has ten or more counts. The V and J genes are TRBV15 and TRBJ1-5; 7 nucleotides match TRBD1. The trim removed 0 bases at V and 4 bases at J, leaving 9 bases unmatched. Germline V gene data show CDR1 as LNHNV and CDR2 as YYDKDF (reference sequence). The CDR3 has 17 residues. DNA for the CDR3: TGTGCCACCAGCAGAGATCTGACAGGGCAATTAAATCAGCCCCAGCATTTT. It is translated as CATSRDLTGQLNQPQHF. The entire variable domain, with the rest obtained from reference TRBV15 and TRBJ1-5, is as follows: DAMVIQNPRYQVTQFGKPVTLSCSQTLNHNVMYWYQQKSSQAPKLLFHYYDKDFNNEADTPDNFQSRRPNTSFCFLDIRSPGLGDTAMYLCATSRDLTGQLNQPQHFGDGTRLSIL.

In its sample, this clonotype was seen many times. The chain uses TRBV28 and TRBJ1-5; D possibly corresponds to TRBD1 (5 bases). Germline CDR1 MDHEN, CDR2 SYDVKM. This CDR3 spans 15 amino acids. V was pared by 3 bases and J by 1 base, with 10 bases between. CDR3 sequence (DNA): TGTGCCAGCAGTTTTCGAGGGACGAGCAATCAGCCCCAGCATTTT. Encoded protein: CASSFRGTSNQPQHF. Full variable domain (rest looked up from reference TRBV28 and TRBJ1-5): DVKVTQSSRYLVKRTGEKVFLECVQDMDHENMFWYRQDPGLGLRLIYFSYDVKMKEKGDIPEGYSVSREKKERFSLILESASTNQTSMYLCASSFRGTSNQPQHFGDGTRLSIL.

This clonotype has at least ten counts. The chain links TRBV20-1 to TRBJ2-7; TRBD1 agrees at 11 bases. Germline CDR1 is DFQATT and CDR2 is SNEGSKA (reference sequence). The junction had 7 bases not matched to a gene; V was cut back by 3 bases and J by 6 bases. The CDR3 sequence is 14 residues long. This chain's CDR3 is CSARKGQGGSEQYF. For the CDR3, the DNA is TGCAGTGCTAGGAAGGGACAGGGGGGTTCCGAGCAGTACTTC.